These T cell receptor beta chains were read from a single sample in a study of cytotoxic CD8 clonotypes in ibrutinib-treated CLL. Profiling relied on immunoSEQ multiplex PCR, and the TCRdb table lists in-frame clones only, not all of them. In the table there are roughly 150,000 clones, about 88% of which are singletons. The material sequenced was PBMCs, taken at disease progression, from a patient treated with ibrutinib. These receptor sequences come from a human donor with chronic lymphocytic leukemia. Both conserved end residues are part of each CDR3. The order of the fields is J gene, clone size, V gene, D gene, CDR3 protein, CDR3 DNA. D genes are given only for firm matches. Expanded clones get a size class; other rows say once, few or many, or leave the size out.

TRBJ2-7 - TRBV25-1 - CASRGTPGEQYF TGTGCCAGCAGAGGGACCCCGGGCGAGCAGTACTTC
TRBJ2-1 - TRBV19 - CASSIFGVEQFF TGTGCCAGTAGTATTTTCGGGGTTGAGCAGTTCTTC
TRBJ2-7 once TRBV11-2 - CASSPAGVGNYEQYF TGTGCCAGCAGTCCAGCCGGGGTGGGGAACTACGAGCAGTACTTC
TRBJ2-3 - TRBV7-6 TRBD2 CASSLAIELAGDTQYF TGTGCCAGCAGCTTAGCGATCGAACTAGCGGGAGATACGCAGTATTTT
TRBJ2-7 - TRBV5-8 - CASSLARRGEQYF TGTGCCAGCAGCTTGGCAAGGCGGGGCGAGCAGTACTTC
TRBJ2-1 - TRBV25-1 - CASLGVQRSYNEQFF TGTGCCAGCCTCGGAGTGCAGCGGAGTTACAATGAGCAGTTCTTC
TRBJ2-7 - TRBV7-9 TRBD1 CASSGGTGEQYF TGTGCCAGCAGCGGGGGGACAGGCGAGCAGTACTTC
TRBJ2-5 - TRBV28 - CASSPPTGPKTQYF TGTGCCAGCAGTCCACCCACAGGGCCGAAGACCCAGTACTTC
TRBJ1-5 few TRBV27 - CASSFLSQPQHF TGTGCCAGCAGTTTTCTTTCTCAGCCCCAGCATTTT
TRBJ2-3 - TRBV19 - CASSSFSENTDTQYF TGTGCCAGTAGTTCCTTTAGCGAGAACACAGATACGCAGTATTTT
TRBJ1-5 few TRBV4-2 - CASSQDNRGNQPQHF TGTGCCAGCAGCCAAGATAATAGGGGGAATCAGCCCCAGCATTTT
TRBJ2-7 - TRBV29-1 - CSVGLQGTYEQYF TGCAGCGTTGGGCTACAGGGCACCTACGAGCAGTACTTC
TRBJ2-2 - TRBV11-3 - CASSLGGSGNTGELFF TGTGCCAGCAGCTTAGGTGGCTCGGGGAACACCGGGGAGCTGTTTTTT
TRBJ2-7 - TRBV19 TRBD1 CASSIDRVREQYF TGTGCCAGTAGTATCGACAGGGTCCGCGAGCAGTACTTC
TRBJ2-3 - TRBV7-9 TRBD2 CASSLEREQDTQYF TGTGCCAGCAGCTTAGAGCGGGAGCAAGATACGCAGTATTTT
TRBJ2-2 once TRBV7-9 TRBD1 CASSAHWTGLNTGELFF TGTGCCAGCAGCGCCCACTGGACAGGGCTGAACACCGGGGAGCTGTTTTTT
TRBJ2-2 - TRBV6-1 - CASSEEGFIGELFF TGTGCCAGCAGTGAAGAGGGGTTTATCGGGGAGCTGTTTTTT
TRBJ1-1 few TRBV5-1 - CASSGTGTEAFF TGCGCCAGCAGCGGAACGGGCACTGAAGCTTTCTTT
TRBJ2-1 - TRBV7-9 - CASSSAGTMSSYNEQFF TGTGCCAGCAGCTCAGCCGGGACAATGAGCTCCTACAATGAGCAGTTCTTC
TRBJ1-1 - TRBV30 - CAWSVSGETEAFF TGTGCCTGGAGTGTAAGTGGGGAGACTGAAGCTTTCTTT
TRBJ1-2 - TRBV4-2 - CASSQVTGVLGYTF TGTGCCAGCAGCCAAGTTACGGGGGTATTAGGCTACACCTTC
TRBJ1-2 - TRBV5-1 TRBD1 CASSLSPGTGFGYTF TGCGCCAGCAGCCTAAGTCCCGGGACAGGGTTCGGCTACACCTTC
TRBJ1-5 few TRBV4-1 TRBD1 CASSQAGLGQNNQPQHF TGCGCCAGCAGCCAGGCGGGGTTGGGACAGAACAATCAGCCCCAGCATTTT
TRBJ2-2 - TRBV9 TRBD2 CASSATSGRAETGELFF TGTGCCAGCAGCGCGACTAGCGGGAGGGCCGAAACCGGGGAGCTGTTTTTT
TRBJ2-4 - TRBV11-2 - CASSLSNNIQYF TGTGCCAGCAGCTTATCAAACAACATTCAGTACTTC
TRBJ2-3 - TRBV7-3 - CASSLVISSGDTQYF TGTGCCAGCAGCTTAGTGATATCGTCCGGAGATACGCAGTATTTT
TRBJ2-2 - TRBV12-2 - CASRLRSGRATGELFF TGTGCAAGTCGCTTGCGTAGCGGGAGGGCCACCGGGGAGCTGTTTTTT
TRBJ1-1 - TRBV9 - CASSAMGGNTEAFF TGTGCCAGCAGCGCAATGGGGGGGAACACTGAAGCTTTCTTT
TRBJ2-3 - TRBV7-3 - CASSPRTGWRYDDTQYF TGTGCCAGCAGCCCCAGGACTGGCTGGCGGTATGACGATACGCAGTATTTT
TRBJ1-1 - TRBV28 - CATRGQREAFF TGTGCCACCCGGGGGCAGCGGGAAGCTTTCTTT
TRBJ2-7 - TRBV7-6 - CASSLGSSHTYEQYF TGTGCCAGCAGCTTAGGGTCTTCACACACCTACGAGCAGTACTTC
TRBJ2-2 - TRBV11-2 - CASSLEPGTGELFF TGTGCCAGCAGCTTAGAACCAGGCACCGGGGAGCTGTTTTTT
TRBJ1-5 - TRBV5-4 - CASSLAGGRQPQHF TGTGCCAGCAGCTTGGCGGGGGGCAGGCAGCCCCAGCATTTT
TRBJ2-7 - TRBV5-1 - CASSLEAAKTYEQYF TGCGCCAGCAGCTTGGAGGCAGCAAAGACCTACGAGCAGTACTTC
TRBJ1-1 - TRBV15 - CATSSPGGMREAFF TGTGCCACCAGCAGTCCCGGGGGAATGAGGGAAGCTTTCTTT
TRBJ2-7 - TRBV27 TRBD1 CASSFRPGGSYEQYF TGTGCCAGCAGTTTTCGCCCAGGGGGCAGCTACGAGCAGTACTTC
TRBJ1-3 - TRBV30 - CAWGKHFWGGNTIYF TGTGCCTGGGGGAAGCACTTCTGGGGTGGAAACACCATATATTTT
TRBJ1-1 - TRBV10-3 - CAIRNPGPDTEAFF TGTGCCATTAGAAACCCGGGACCGGACACTGAAGCTTTCTTT
TRBJ1-2 - TRBV27 TRBD1 CASSLSGQGDGYTF TGTGCCAGCAGTTTATCGGGACAGGGGGATGGCTACACCTTC
TRBJ2-3 - TRBV5-1 - CASSFPVGSADTQYF TGCGCCAGCAGCTTCCCAGTGGGAAGCGCAGATACGCAGTATTTT
TRBJ2-1 - TRBV7-2 TRBD1 CASSSPPLGDRLYNEQFF TGTGCCAGCAGCTCACCCCCCTTGGGGGACAGGCTGTACAATGAGCAGTTCTTC
TRBJ2-1 - TRBV7-9 TRBD2 CASSLMSGILYNEQFF TGTGCCAGCAGCTTAATGAGCGGGATACTCTACAATGAGCAGTTCTTC
TRBJ1-1 - TRBV28 - CASVTSGVYIKAEAFF TGTGCCAGCGTTACATCCGGGGTTTACATCAAGGCTGAAGCTTTCTTT
TRBJ1-4 - TRBV10-2 - CASSEKTTTNEKLFF TGCGCCAGCAGTGAGAAGACAACAACTAATGAAAAACTGTTTTTT
TRBJ2-1 - TRBV30 TRBD2 CAWSASASGRLYNEQFF TGTGCCTGGAGTGCATCAGCTAGCGGGAGACTTTACAATGAGCAGTTCTTC
TRBJ2-7 - TRBV11-3 - CASSPDYEQYF TGTGCCAGCAGCCCCGATTACGAGCAGTACTTC
TRBJ1-1 - TRBV19 TRBD1 CASSETNRGETEAFF TGTGCCAGTAGTGAGACAAACAGGGGGGAAACTGAAGCTTTCTTT
TRBJ1-3 - TRBV14 - CASSQDYMVTFSGNTIYF TGTGCCAGCAGCCAAGATTATATGGTTACCTTCTCTGGAAACACCATATATTTT
TRBJ1-1 - TRBV6-1 TRBD1 CASSKDRARGIMNTEAFF TGTGCCAGCAGTAAAGACAGGGCCCGCGGGATCATGAACACTGAAGCTTTCTTT
TRBJ1-4 - TRBV6-1 TRBD1 CAIARTGQINEKLFF TGTGCCATCGCCCGGACGGGACAGATTAATGAAAAACTGTTTTTT
TRBJ1-2 - TRBV7-2 - CASSFKPPSPGYTF TGTGCCAGCAGCTTTAAACCCCCCAGCCCTGGCTACACCTTC
TRBJ2-5 - TRBV6-1 - CASSERSRGIETQYF TGTGCCAGCAGTGAACGCTCACGCGGGATAGAGACCCAGTACTTC
TRBJ2-1 once TRBV25-1 TRBD2 CASSEFSGSGTSNEQFF TGTGCCAGCAGTGAATTCTCCGGCTCAGGGACTAGCAATGAGCAGTTCTTC